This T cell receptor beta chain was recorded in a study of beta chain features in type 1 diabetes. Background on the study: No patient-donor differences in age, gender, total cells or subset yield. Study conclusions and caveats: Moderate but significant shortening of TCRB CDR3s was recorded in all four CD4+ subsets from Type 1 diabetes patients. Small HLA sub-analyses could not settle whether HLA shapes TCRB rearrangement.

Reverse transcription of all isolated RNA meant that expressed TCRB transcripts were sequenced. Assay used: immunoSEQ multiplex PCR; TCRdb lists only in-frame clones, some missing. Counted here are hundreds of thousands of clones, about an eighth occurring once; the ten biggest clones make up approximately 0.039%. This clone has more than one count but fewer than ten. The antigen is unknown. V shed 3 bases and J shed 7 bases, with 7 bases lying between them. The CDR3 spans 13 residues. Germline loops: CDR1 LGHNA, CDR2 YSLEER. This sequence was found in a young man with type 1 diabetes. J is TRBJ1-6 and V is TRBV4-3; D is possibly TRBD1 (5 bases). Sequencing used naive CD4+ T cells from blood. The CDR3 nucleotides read TGCGCCAGCAGCCAGGGGACCAATTCACCCCTCCACTTT. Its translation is CASSQGTNSPLHF.